The rows below give T cell receptor beta chains drawn from one sample of a study of memory B cells and T cells in multiple sclerosis. TCRdb's copy holds only in-frame clones and misses some; the assay was immunoSEQ multiplex PCR. The repertoire has 13,000 to 15,000 clones, about 70% of them found once; the top ten carry approximately 2.3%. Material: memory (CD45RO+) CD4+ T cells from blood. The receptors were gathered from a human donor with multiple sclerosis. Both conserved end residues are part of each CDR3. Fields, in order: V gene, D gene, J gene, clone size, CDR3 DNA, CDR3 protein. A D gene is named only where the DNA matches it firmly. Size is stated for part of the rows, as once, few or many counts, or as a class when the clone is expanded.

TRBV7-9	TRBD2	TRBJ2-5	.	TGTGCCAGCAGCATCCTAGCGGCGCTACAAGAGACCCAGTACTTC	CASSILAALQETQYF
TRBV5-6	TRBD2	TRBJ2-1	.	TGTGCCAGCAGCTTGTTAGCAGCGGGGCACAATGAGCAGTTCTTC	CASSLLAAGHNEQFF
TRBV7-6	.	TRBJ2-2	.	TGTGCCAGCAGCCAAGGACAGCAGGTCACCGGGGAGCTGTTTTTT	CASSQGQQVTGELFF
TRBV27	.	TRBJ1-1	.	TGTGCCAGCAGCGTCCTGACTGGGAACACTGAAGCTTTCTTT	CASSVLTGNTEAFF
TRBV18	.	TRBJ1-5	.	TGTGCCAGCTCAGCCGGTAGCAATCAGCCCCAGCATTTT	CASSAGSNQPQHF
TRBV20-1	.	TRBJ2-7	.	TGCAGTGCTAGGGGGAGCTACGAGCAGTACTTC	CSARGSYEQYF
TRBV6-1	.	TRBJ1-5	medium-sized	TGTGCCAGCAGTGAAGCCTTTGATCAGCCCCAGCATTTT	CASSEAFDQPQHF
TRBV7-9	.	TRBJ1-6	.	TGTGCCAGCAGCTTAGCGAGGGATTCACCCCTCCACTTT	CASSLARDSPLHF
TRBV20-1	.	TRBJ1-2	.	TGCAGTGCTTCCACATTGAATGGCTACACCTTC	CSASTLNGYTF
TRBV14	.	TRBJ2-3	.	TGTGCCAGCAGCCAAGACTCGCCCCTAGGTACGCAGTATTTT	CASSQDSPLGTQYF
TRBV6-1	.	TRBJ1-6	few	TGTGCCAGCAGCTTAATCGATTCACCCCTCCACTTT	CASSLIDSPLHF